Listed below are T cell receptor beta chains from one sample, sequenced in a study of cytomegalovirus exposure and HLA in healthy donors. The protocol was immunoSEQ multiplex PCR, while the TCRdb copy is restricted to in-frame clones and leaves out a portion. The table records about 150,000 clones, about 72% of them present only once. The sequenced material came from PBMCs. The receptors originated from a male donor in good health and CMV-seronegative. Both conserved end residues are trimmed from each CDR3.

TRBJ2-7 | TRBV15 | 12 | ATSRLRGGSEQY
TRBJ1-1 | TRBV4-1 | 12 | ASSQGHMNTEAF
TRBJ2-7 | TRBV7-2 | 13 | ASSTSGGSSYEQY
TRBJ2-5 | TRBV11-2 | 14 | ASSPLIGVDQETQY
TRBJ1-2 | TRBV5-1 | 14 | ASSQGQISSNYGYT
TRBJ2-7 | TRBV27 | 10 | ASGTSGYEQY
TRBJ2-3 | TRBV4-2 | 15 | ASSQEGRLAGLDTQY
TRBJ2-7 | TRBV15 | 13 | ATSRGGVSSYEQY
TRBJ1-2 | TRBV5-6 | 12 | ASSLVQPNYGYT
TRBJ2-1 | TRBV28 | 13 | ASSPAGASYNEQF
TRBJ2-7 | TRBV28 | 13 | ASNIRGQGIREQY
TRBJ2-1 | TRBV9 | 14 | ASSDPDRGSHNEQF
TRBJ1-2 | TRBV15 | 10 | ATSREVGGYT
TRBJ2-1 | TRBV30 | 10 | AWSVRGNEQF
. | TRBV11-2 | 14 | ASSPRLAATSYEQY
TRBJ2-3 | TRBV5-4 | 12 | ASSLRAGGDTQY